A single sample is the source of the 23 T cell receptor beta chains below, sequenced in a study of T cell repertoires in cytomegalovirus infection (dated by TCRdb to about 2019). Instrument used: Illumina HiSeq 1500. TCRdb ran its own pipeline on the public reads, namely fastp trimming at Q25 and MiXCR clone calling, and kept in-frame beta chains. Each CDR3 protein appears once, grouped with its most common genes and DNA. For this sample the table gives approximately 170,000 distinct CDR3 sequences, of which roughly 15% were detected only once. Approximately 19% of the sample rests with the top ten. The sample was CD8+ T cells from PBMCs. These receptors all stem from a human donor in good health (CMV status not recorded). Some clones in this sample may be carry-over from other donors' samples.

This clonotype was seen only a few times. The genes are TRBV29-1 and TRBJ2-7; D is uncertain. CDR3 length equals 13 residues. With 1 base removed from V and 2 bases from J, the gap between germline ends came to 9 bases. The germline V gene has CDR1 SQVTM and CDR2 ANQGSEA. The CDR3 loop is CSVEGIDTYEQYF. The CDR3 coding sequence is TGCAGCGTTGAAGGTATAGATACCTACGAGCAGTACTTC.

This sequence joins TRBV7-9 and TRBJ1-2; 7 positions agree with TRBD1. This CDR3 has 16 residues. V shed 0 bases and J 5 bases; nucleotides not matched to a gene: 9. Germline CDR1 is SEHNR and CDR2 is FQNEAQ (reference sequence). The CDR3 DNA follows: TGTGCCAGCAGCTTAGCGCGGTCCGGGACAGAATATGGCTACACCTTC. It is translated as CASSLARSGTEYGYTF.

This clonotype has a handful of counts. The chain is built from TRBV27 and TRBJ2-2; D gene uncertain. V was pared by 6 bases and J by 1 base, with 6 bases between. The CDR3 loop spans 13 amino acids. Germline lookup yields CDR1 MNHEY and CDR2 SMNVEV (reference sequence). CDR3 region: CASSQKNTGELFF. Written as DNA, the CDR3 is TGTGCCAGCAGCCAAAAGAACACCGGGGAGCTGTTTTTT.

CDR3 bases: TGTGCCAGCAGGCAGGGACGCAGCCTGAACACTGAAGCTTTCTTT. The encoded protein is CASRQGRSLNTEAFF. The genes are TRBV6-6 and TRBJ1-1, with TRBD1 as a possible D gene (5 bases). CDR3 length equals 15 residues. The V gene's germline CDR1 is MNHNY and CDR2 SVGAGI (reference sequence). The ends were cut back, 6 bases at V and 0 bases at J, with 14 bases in the middle.

This clonotype was seen only once. The rearrangement uses TRBV6-5 and TRBJ1-4, with a weak D call TRBD1 (5 bases). The CDR3 is 15 residues long. V lost 0 bases, J lost 4 bases, and 9 bases lay in between. Germline V gives CDR1 MNHEY, CDR2 SVGAGI. For the CDR3, the DNA is TGTGCCAGCAGTTACTCGGGGGGGATTAATGAAAAACTGTTTTTT. Amino acid sequence: CASSYSGGINEKLFF.

This clonotype was picked up a small number of times. This rearrangement joins TRBV27 to TRBJ2-1, with no clear D. CDR1 is MNHEY and CDR2 is SMNVEV in the germline V gene (reference sequence). This CDR3 has 15 amino acids. Trimming removed 5 bases from V and 9 bases from J, with 20 bases in between. Here the CDR3 DNA reads TGTGCCAGCAGTAACCTAGGATCGCGTCCGATTGAGCAGTTCTTC. The encoded protein is CASSNLGSRPIEQFF.

This chain links TRBV6-5 with TRBJ1-5; D is unresolved. Trimming shortened V by 7 bases and J by 4 bases, and 17 bases separated the two germline ends. In germline, CDR1 is MNHEY, CDR2 SVGAGI. This CDR3 has 15 residues. The CDR3 loop reads CASKILAAVNQPQHF. In DNA form, the CDR3 reads TGTGCCAGCAAAATCTTAGCGGCTGTAAATCAGCCCCAGCATTTT.

This clonotype was detected only once. CDR3 protein: CASSWTSGRDEQFF. CDR3 sequence (DNA): TGTGCCAGCAGCTGGACTAGCGGGAGAGATGAGCAGTTCTTC. V and J are TRBV28 and TRBJ2-1; 13 bases are a match to TRBD2. Trimming cost V 6 bases and J 8 bases; bases outside gene matches: 4. Germline CDR1 MDHEN, CDR2 SYDVKM. The CDR3 contains 14 residues. The full variable domain, its missing parts supplied by reference TRBV28 and TRBJ2-1, is DVKVTQSSRYLVKRTGEKVFLECVQDMDHENMFWYRQDPGLGLRLIYFSYDVKMKEKGDIPEGYSVSREKKERFSLILESASTNQTSMYLCASSWTSGRDEQFFGPGTRLTVL.

The rearrangement links TRBV28 to TRBJ2-3; 7 positions match TRBD2. This CDR3 region has 12 residues. Germline V gives CDR1 MDHEN, CDR2 SYDVKM. The junction had 2 bases not matched to a gene; V was cut back by 5 bases and J by 6 bases. Here the CDR3 reads CASSMGGDTQYF. CDR3 nucleotide sequence: TGTGCCAGCAGTATGGGGGGGGATACGCAGTATTTT.

This clonotype was seen a few times. The chain couples TRBV7-3 to TRBJ2-2; 7 bases fit TRBD1. Germline V gene lookup returns CDR1 SGHTA and CDR2 FQGTGA. The CDR3 length is 16 residues. Trimming took 0 bases from V and 5 from J; bases not matched to a gene: 6. The chain's CDR3 is CASSLTGGAGTGELFF. The DNA for the CDR3 is TGTGCCAGCAGCTTAACAGGGGGCGCCGGTACCGGGGAGCTGTTTTTT. The full variable domain, in which reference TRBV7-3 and TRBJ2-2 provide the parts outside the CDR3, is GAGVSQTPSNKVTEKGKYVELRCDPISGHTALYWYRQSLGQGPEFLIYFQGTGAADDSGLPNDRFFAVRPEGSVSTLKIQRTERGDSAVYLCASSLTGGAGTGELFFGEGSRLTVL.

This chain links TRBV28 with TRBJ2-7; D may be TRBD2 (7 bases). Trimming shortened V by 7 bases and J by 6 bases, and 16 bases separated the two germline ends. The CDR3 consists of 13 residues. Germline V lookup: CDR1 MDHEN, CDR2 SYDVKM. CDR3 amino acids: CASTVRGAGEQYF. For the CDR3, the DNA is TGTGCCAGCACCGTACGGGGGGCTGGCGAGCAGTACTTC.

This clonotype was picked up many times. This chain uses TRBV7-9 with TRBJ2-7, with D perhaps being TRBD1 or TRBD2 (5 bases each). The V end was cut by 7 bases, the J end by 9 bases, with 13 bases between. This CDR3 region has 11 residues. Germline-derived CDR1 and CDR2 are SEHNR and FQNEAQ (reference sequence). This CDR3 is CASTPGGVQYF. CDR3 coding DNA: TGTGCCAGCACCCCTGGGGGAGTGCAGTACTTC.

This clonotype was counted only a few times. The chain links TRBV28 to TRBJ2-2; D is unresolved. This CDR3 region has 13 residues. Germline V gene lookup returns CDR1 MDHEN and CDR2 SYDVKM. V was pared by 5 bases and J by 3 bases, with 7 bases between. CDR3 region: CASSPPDTGELFF. The CDR3 DNA is TGTGCCAGCAGTCCCCCAGACACCGGGGAGCTGTTTTTT.

The gene calls are TRBV2 and TRBJ2-1; D is possibly TRBD2 (5 bases). V lost 1 base and J 0 bases, leaving 10 bases between the germline ends. This CDR3 region has 16 residues. Germline CDR1 reads SNHLY; CDR2 reads FYNNEI. CDR3 bases: TGTGCCAGCAGTGAAGATGGACTTCGCTCCTACAATGAGCAGTTCTTC. Encoded protein: CASSEDGLRSYNEQFF.

The chain has TRBV20-1 and TRBJ2-7, with D uncertain. CDR1 is DFQATT and CDR2 is SNEGSKA in the germline V gene (reference sequence). Trimming shortened V by 6 bases and J by 0 bases, and 12 bases separated the two germline ends. This CDR3 has 13 residues. The CDR3 region has the DNA TGCAGTGCCCGACTCTTCGACTCCTACGAGCAGTACTTC. Translation gives CSARLFDSYEQYF.

A remark on this clonotype: It may be a read error: a sequence one base away is much more abundant. The CDR3 bases are TGTGCCAGCAGTCACGGGGGGGGCACTGAAGCTTTCTTT. Translation gives CASSHGGGTEAFF. The rearrangement links TRBV12-3 or TRBV12-4 to TRBJ1-1; tentative D call: TRBD1 (5 bases). V was cut by 5 bases and J by 4 bases, with 11 bases left in between. CDR3 size: 13 residues.

This clonotype was seen a few times. The chain links TRBV27 to TRBJ1-1, with D hard to call. This CDR3 is 14 amino acids long. Germline V gene lookup returns CDR1 MNHEY and CDR2 SMNVEV (reference sequence). Deletions cut 3 bases from V and 1 base from J, with 9 bases between. DNA for the CDR3: TGTGCCAGCAGTTTGGGGTTTGGGAACACTGAAGCTTTCTTT. Encoded protein: CASSLGFGNTEAFF.

The V call is TRBV10-3, the J call TRBJ2-1; D gene unclear. CDR3 length equals 13 residues. Germline V lookup: CDR1 ENHRY, CDR2 SYGVKD. Trimming removed 2 bases at V and 9 bases at J, with 11 bases between. CDR3 bases: TGTGCCATCAGTGAGGGAGAGTGGACTGAGCAGTTCTTC. This sequence encodes CAISEGEWTEQFF.

The chain couples TRBV20-1 to TRBJ2-7, with 11 nucleotides matching TRBD2. The CDR3 sequence is 15 residues long. The germline V gene encodes CDR1 DFQATT and CDR2 SNEGSKA (reference sequence). V lost 0 bases, J lost 3 bases, and 4 bases stayed unmatched. Here the CDR3 reads CSARDRLAGGYEQYF. The CDR3 bases are TGCAGTGCTAGAGACCGGCTAGCGGGGGGCTACGAGCAGTACTTC.

The rearrangement uses TRBV12-3 or TRBV12-4 and TRBJ1-2; 8 bases fit TRBD1. J lost 3 bases, V lost 5 bases, and 20 bases had no gene match. The CDR3 runs to 19 residues. CDR3 protein: CASSPLNRDRLGKDYGYTF. The CDR3 nucleotides read TGTGCCAGCAGTCCATTGAACCGGGACAGGCTTGGAAAGGACTATGGCTACACCTTC.

This clonotype appeared a few times. The V gene is TRBV7-9, the J gene TRBJ2-3; D is uncertain. Germline CDR1 SEHNR, CDR2 FQNEAQ (reference sequence). This CDR3 is built from 13 residues. Trimming took 5 bases from V and 6 from J, leaving 12 bases between them. In DNA form, the CDR3 reads TGTGCCAGCAGCCTACTCCGAGTGGATACGCAGTATTTT. Translation: CASSLLRVDTQYF.

This clonotype was seen a handful of times. The chain couples TRBV5-1 to TRBJ1-2; 8 bases line up with TRBD1. Germline values: CDR1 SGHRS, CDR2 YFSETQ. Germline trimming cut 4 bases from V and 4 bases from J; bases unmatched to any gene: 9. This CDR3 comprises 15 residues. In DNA form, the CDR3 reads TGCGCCAGCAGCCCCGGACAGGGTTTGGGCTATGGCTACACCTTC. This codes for CASSPGQGLGYGYTF.

This clonotype was observed a handful of times. This rearrangement joins TRBV7-6 to TRBJ2-1; D is perhaps TRBD2 (6 bases). Germline V gives CDR1 SGHVS, CDR2 FNYEAQ. This CDR3 contains 15 residues. V was trimmed by 4 bases and J by 6 bases, leaving 16 bases between them. Here the CDR3 reads CASSWTDAEGNEQFF. The CDR3 DNA is TGTGCCAGCAGCTGGACGGACGCGGAGGGCAATGAGCAGTTCTTC. The whole variable domain, filled in from reference TRBV7-6 and TRBJ2-1, reads GAGVSQSPRYKVTKRGQDVALRCDPISGHVSLYWYRQALGQGPEFLTYFNYEAQQDKSGLPNDRFSAERPEGSISTLTIQRTEQRDSAMYRCASSWTDAEGNEQFFGPGTRLTVL.